This T cell receptor (beta chain) derives from a study of blood T cells in healthy people across ages. V dropped 3 bases and J dropped 12 bases, with 15 bases sitting between them. CDR3 size: 12 residues. The germline V gene encodes CDR1 SQVTM and CDR2 ANQGSEA. For this clonotype: Its antigen is unknown.

There were healthy Caucasian individuals from Russia, aged about 6 to 100, serving as donors. Study-wide findings and caveats: There were more naive CD4+ cells and higher diversity in long-lived donors than in aged donors. Older individuals had lower TCR beta diversity per million T cells (the decline was roughly linear).

Using a J-beta primer mix together with a sample-barcoded 5' primer, a second PCR was run for about 6 to 12 cycles. Every single cDNA molecule received a tag from a template-switch adaptor with 12 random nucleotides. One entry per CDR3 protein, called by TCRdb with MiXCR from the 5' RACE reads. The table records about 580,000 distinct CDR3 sequences, 45% to 55% of them present only once. The sequencing input was blood. The origin of this receptor is a man at least 80 years old in good health. The chain joins TRBV29-1 to TRBJ2-1, with D maybe TRBD2 (6 bases). Here the CDR3 reads CSVDGRSEGQFF. CDR3 DNA: TGCAGCGTTGATGGGAGGAGCGAGGGGCAGTTCTTC.